The entry below gives a single TCR beta chain sequence along with its context. Its antigen is unknown. This sample is part of a study of OX40 agonist ivuxolimab in advanced cancers. Study conclusions and caveats: There were, on average, more expanded clones in CD8+ T cells than in CD4+.

This table comes from immunoSEQ multiplex PCR, and its TCRdb copy is limited to in-frame clones, with some not included. The sample records 55,000 to 80,000 clones, around 81% being singletons. The CDR3 is 16 amino acids. Per germline, CDR1 SGHVS and CDR2 FQNEAQ. Losses at the gene ends were 8 bases for V and 5 bases for J; bases not matched to a gene: 13. The origin of this receptor is an adult with an advanced solid tumor such as melanoma, head and neck, liver or kidney cancer. This chain joins TRBV7-8 and TRBJ2-1, with 9 positions matching TRBD1. Sequenced here: CD4+ or CD8+ T cells sorted from blood, sampled in a trial of the OX40 agonist ivuxolimab. Written as DNA, the CDR3 is TGTGCCAGCTTCCGAGCGGGACAGGGTAGCCACAATGAGCAGTTCTTC. This codes for CASFRAGQGSHNEQFF.